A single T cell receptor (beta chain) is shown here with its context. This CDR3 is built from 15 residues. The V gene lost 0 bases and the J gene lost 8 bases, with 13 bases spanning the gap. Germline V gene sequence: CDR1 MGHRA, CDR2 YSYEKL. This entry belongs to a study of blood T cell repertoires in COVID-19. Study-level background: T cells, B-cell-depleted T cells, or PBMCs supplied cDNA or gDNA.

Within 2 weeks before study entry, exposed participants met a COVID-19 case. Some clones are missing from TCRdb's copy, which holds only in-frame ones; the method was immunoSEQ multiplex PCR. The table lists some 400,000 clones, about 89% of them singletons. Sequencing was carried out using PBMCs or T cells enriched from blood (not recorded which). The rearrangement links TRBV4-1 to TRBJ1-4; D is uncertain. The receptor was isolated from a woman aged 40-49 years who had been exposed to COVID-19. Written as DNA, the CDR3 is TGCGCCAGCAGCCAAGAGGTCAACAGTTTCGAAAAACTGTTTTTT. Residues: CASSQEVNSFEKLFF.